Shown below are 29 T cell receptor beta chains from a single sample sequenced in a study of blood T cell repertoires in COVID-19. Using immunoSEQ multiplex PCR, the repertoire was profiled, and TCRdb retains in-frame clones only, with some absent. The sample lists around 250,000 clones; over 75% were seen once. Sequencing was carried out using PBMCs or T cells enriched from blood (not recorded which). Receptor source: a man between 18 and 35 years old who had recovered from COVID-19.

V usage is TRBV30 and J usage is TRBJ2-7, with D possibly matching TRBD1 (6 bases). The ends were cut back, 2 bases at V and 1 base at J, with 12 bases in the middle. Germline CDR1 is GTSNPN and CDR2 is SVGIG (reference sequence). This CDR3 comprises 14 residues. The CDR3 DNA sequence: TGTGCCTGGAGTAAGGACAGTTATTCCTACGAGCAGTACTTC. Protein: CAWSKDSYSYEQYF.

The chain employs TRBV6-5 and TRBJ1-2; 7 nucleotides align to TRBD1. Trimming took 5 bases from V and 0 from J; bases not matched to a gene: 6. This CDR3 region has 15 residues. CDR1 and CDR2 from the germline V gene are MNHEY and SVGAGI. The CDR3 region is CASSTGVRANYGYTF. CDR3 DNA sequence: TGTGCCAGCAGTACAGGGGTTAGGGCTAACTATGGCTACACCTTC.

This rearrangement joins TRBV7-9 to TRBJ2-1, with a weak D call TRBD1 (5 bases). The CDR3 has 15 amino acids. Trimming took off 1 base at V and 6 bases at J, with 13 bases between the two ends. Germline assignment: CDR1 SEHNR and CDR2 FQNEAQ (reference sequence). CDR3 nucleotides: TGTGCCAGCAGCTTAGGGCTAGGGGATCTCAATGAGCAGTTCTTC. This sequence encodes CASSLGLGDLNEQFF.

The chain joins TRBV25-1 to TRBJ2-3; maybe TRBD2 (7 bases). Trimming cost V 7 bases and J 4 bases, with 15 bases left between them. The CDR3 totals 14 residues. Germline V gene lookup returns CDR1 MGHDK and CDR2 SYGVNS. CDR3 in DNA: TGTGCCAGCACCACAAAGGGGGGGGCAGATACGCAGTATTTT. Its protein is CASTTKGGADTQYF. The variable domain in full, completed from reference TRBV25-1 and TRBJ2-3, reads EADIYQTPRYLVIGTGKKITLECSQTMGHDKMYWYQQDPGMELHLIHYSYGVNSTEKGDLSSESTVSRIRTEHFPLTLESARPSHTSQYLCASTTKGGADTQYFGPGTRLTVL.

The V call is TRBV20-1, the J call TRBJ1-5; tentatively, D is TRBD1 (5 bases). The CDR3 spans 12 residues. V was clipped by 3 bases and J by 5 bases, with 8 bases between them. From germline, CDR1 is DFQATT and CDR2 SNEGSKA (reference sequence). CDR3 in amino acids: CSASTQDQPQHF. The CDR3, as DNA: TGCAGTGCTAGTACACAGGATCAGCCCCAGCATTTT.

This clone was counted only a few times. The V and J genes are TRBV4-1 and TRBJ2-7, with 10 positions matching TRBD1. Germline CDR1 reads MGHRA; CDR2 reads YSYEKL. V lost 0 bases to trimming and J lost 3 bases; unmatched junction nucleotides: 5. The CDR3 has 16 amino acids. CDR3 protein: CASSQDGTGADYEQYF. The CDR3 coding sequence is TGCGCCAGCAGCCAAGATGGGACAGGGGCGGACTACGAGCAGTACTTC.

This clone was detected once. V and J are TRBV2 and TRBJ1-1, with D unclear. The V end lost 2 bases, the J end lost 11 bases, and 9 bases lay between the germline ends. The germline V gene encodes CDR1 SNHLY and CDR2 FYNNEI. The CDR3 contains 11 residues. The chain's CDR3 is CASSEFPSAFF. In nucleotides, the CDR3 is TGTGCCAGCAGTGAATTCCCCAGTGCTTTCTTT.

The genes are TRBV19 and TRBJ2-1; TRBD2 matches 8 bases. The CDR3 is made up of 16 amino acids. V lost 5 bases and J lost 0; bases outside the gene matches: 6. From germline, CDR1 is LNHDA and CDR2 SQIVND (reference sequence). The CDR3 reads CASSQISGTSYNEQFF. The CDR3 nucleotides read TGTGCCAGTAGTCAAATTAGCGGGACCTCCTACAATGAGCAGTTCTTC.

The CDR3 region has the DNA TGCGCCAGCAGTGGAAATGGACAGGACTATGGCTACACCTTC. This sequence encodes CASSGNGQDYGYTF. The V and J genes are TRBV10-2 and TRBJ1-2, with 7 bases matching TRBD1. The CDR3 extends over 14 amino acids. CDR1 is WSHSY and CDR2 is SAAADI in the germline V gene. The ends lost 4 bases at V and 3 bases at J; junction bases unmatched: 5.

This sequence joins TRBV6-5 and TRBJ1-2, with TRBD1 identical over 9 bases. V shed 8 bases and J 4 bases; nucleotides not matched to a gene: 8. Germline values: CDR1 MNHEY, CDR2 SVGAGI. This CDR3 region has 14 residues. CDR3 coding DNA: TGTGCCAGCGTGGCCGGGACAGGGTCCTATGGCTACACCTTC. Translation: CASVAGTGSYGYTF.

In nucleotides, the CDR3 is TGTGCCAGCAGTAGAGGGGGCATAAGCAATCAGCCCCAGCATTTT. Encoded protein: CASSRGGISNQPQHF. This sequence joins TRBV27 and TRBJ1-5, with 7 bases fitting TRBD1. V lost 5 bases and J lost 1; bases outside the gene matches: 5. Germline loops: CDR1 MNHEY, CDR2 SMNVEV (reference sequence). The CDR3 loop spans 15 amino acids.

This chain links TRBV7-2 with TRBJ2-5; possible D gene TRBD2, 7 bases. Per germline, CDR1 SGHTA and CDR2 FQGNSA. Trimming shortened V by 2 bases and J by 4 bases, and 14 bases separated the two germline ends. CDR3 length equals 15 residues. CDR3 nucleotides: TGTGCCAGCAGCTTACTGGGGGGGCACTTAGAGACCCAGTACTTC. It translates to CASSLLGGHLETQYF.

This rearrangement joins TRBV15 to TRBJ1-5; D gene ambiguous. CDR1 is LNHNV, CDR2 YYDKDF, per germline (reference sequence). The CDR3 has 16 amino acids. Trimming removed 1 base from V and 6 bases from J, with 16 bases in between. This CDR3 reads CATSRGEGLPLQPQHF. The CDR3 DNA reads TGTGCCACCAGCAGAGGGGAGGGTCTACCCCTTCAGCCCCAGCATTTT.

This clone has a single count. The J gene is TRBJ2-5, the V gene TRBV3-1 (or the pseudogene TRBV3-2); possible D gene TRBD2, 6 bases. The CDR3 contains 15 residues. Germline V gene lookup returns CDR1 LGHDT and CDR2 YNNKEL (reference sequence). V dropped 4 bases and J dropped 4 bases, with 16 bases sitting between them. The CDR3 coding sequence is TGTGCCAGCAGCCCTTCGACTAGGACGGCAGAGACCCAGTACTTC. Residues: CASSPSTRTAETQYF.

V and J are TRBV10-1 and TRBJ1-4; TRBD1 aligns across 7 bases. The ends lost 10 bases at V and 8 bases at J; junction bases unmatched: 13. Germline CDR1 WNHNN, CDR2 SYGVQD (reference sequence). The CDR3 is made up of 14 amino acids. Written as DNA, the CDR3 is TGCGCCACCATTAGAGGGACAGATCAGGAAAAACTGTTTTTT. This encodes CATIRGTDQEKLFF.

V usage is TRBV6-1 and J usage is TRBJ2-7; unclear D gene. The CDR3 runs to 13 residues. Germline CDR1 is MNHNS and CDR2 is SASEGT. Trimming shortened V by 1 base and J by 6 bases, and 10 bases separated the two germline ends. CDR3 sequence (DNA): TGTGCCAGCAGTGAAGAGTTTTTCGGCGAGCAGTACTTC. This gives the protein CASSEEFFGEQYF.

The rearrangement joins TRBV29-1 to TRBJ1-5; D call uncertain. V lost 2 bases and J 1 base, leaving 9 bases between the germline ends. This CDR3 is built from 14 residues. From germline, CDR1 is SQVTM and CDR2 ANQGSEA. Written as DNA, the CDR3 is TGCAGCGTTGAAATGGGAGGGAGCAATCAGCCCCAGCATTTT. Residues: CSVEMGGSNQPQHF.

The chain has TRBV7-8 and TRBJ1-5, with TRBD1 matching over 8 bases. Germline loops: CDR1 SGHVS, CDR2 FQNEAQ. The CDR3 spans 16 residues. V was clipped by 3 bases and J by 2 bases; unmatched bases: 6. CDR3 coding DNA: TGTGCCAGCAGCTTGAGGACAGGGTCGGGCAATCAGCCCCAGCATTTT. Amino acids: CASSLRTGSGNQPQHF.

The chain carries TRBV3-1 (or the pseudogene TRBV3-2) and TRBJ2-7, with TRBD1 matching over 12 bases. V was pared by 6 bases and J by 4 bases, with 7 bases of the junction left unmatched. The CDR3 has 15 amino acids. Per germline, CDR1 LGHDT and CDR2 YNNKEL (reference sequence). The CDR3 protein is CASSSPGQGAYEQYF. As DNA, the CDR3 is TGTGCCAGCAGTTCTCCGGGACAGGGGGCTTACGAGCAGTACTTC.

This clone appeared once. The V and J genes are TRBV2 and TRBJ2-7; TRBD1 is a possible D gene (6 bases). Germline V gene sequence: CDR1 SNHLY, CDR2 FYNNEI. This CDR3 spans 14 amino acids. V shed 8 bases and J shed 2 bases, with 16 bases lying between them. This CDR3 reads CASSPRDTAYEQYF. The DNA for the CDR3 is TGTGCCAGCTCACCCCGGGACACCGCCTACGAGCAGTACTTC.

The chain is built from TRBV28 and TRBJ1-5; D is ambiguous. CDR3 length equals 13 residues. The ends were cut back, 3 bases at V and 4 bases at J, with 7 bases in the middle. Germline-derived CDR1 and CDR2 are MDHEN and SYDVKM. For the CDR3, the DNA is TGTGCCAGCAGTTTGGGCCCAAATCAGCCCCAGCATTTT. The encoded protein is CASSLGPNQPQHF.

As concerns this clone: The junction does not match germline at one end; this may be a read error. CDR3 coding DNA: TGTGCCAGCAGTGGGGACACCGAAGCTTTCTTT. It is translated as CASSGDTEAFF. This chain connects TRBV2 to TRBJ1-1; a possible D gene is TRBD1 (6 bases). The germline gives CDR1 SNHLY, CDR2 FYNNEI. This CDR3 has 11 amino acids.

The genes are TRBV19 and TRBJ1-1; possibly TRBD1 for D (5 bases). The CDR3 is 17 residues long. The germline V and J ends were trimmed by 5 bases and 5 bases, with 24 bases remaining between them. CDR1 and CDR2 from the germline V gene are LNHDA and SQIVND (reference sequence). CDR3 residues: CASSSYPGQGGGTEAFF. CDR3 DNA: TGTGCCAGTAGTTCTTATCCGGGTCAGGGAGGAGGGACTGAAGCTTTCTTT.

The V gene is TRBV18, the J gene TRBJ1-2, with D perhaps TRBD1 (5 bases). The germline V gene encodes CDR1 KGHSH and CDR2 LQKENI. V lost 3 bases to trimming and J lost 1 base, with 15 bases between them. CDR3 length equals 16 residues. The CDR3 loop reads CASSPYGAMNNYGYTF. CDR3 in DNA: TGTGCCAGCTCACCCTATGGGGCAATGAATAACTATGGCTACACCTTC. Variable domain in full (rest from reference TRBV18 and TRBJ1-2): NAGVMQNPRHLVRRRGQEARLRCSPMKGHSHVYWYRQLPEEGLKFMVYLQKENIIDESGMPKERFSAEFPKEGPSILRIQQVVRGDSAAYFCASSPYGAMNNYGYTFGSGTRLTVV.

The J gene is TRBJ1-2, the V gene TRBV19, with 7 bases that match TRBD1. J was trimmed by 3 bases and V by 1 base; bases with no gene match: 5. Germline CDR1 LNHDA, CDR2 SQIVND (reference sequence). The CDR3 has 15 amino acids. The CDR3, as DNA: TGTGCCAGTAGTATAGGAGGGGGCGCCGACTATGGCTACACCTTC. Amino acids: CASSIGGGADYGYTF.

V usage is TRBV11-2 and J usage is TRBJ1-2; TRBD1 is a possible D gene (5 bases). In germline, CDR1 is SGHAT, CDR2 FQNNGV. The CDR3 is 16 residues long. Trimming removed 1 base at V and 0 bases at J, with 12 bases between. The CDR3 nucleotides read TGTGCCAGCAGCTTAGCGGGGGGGACGGCTAACTATGGCTACACCTTC. Translation: CASSLAGGTANYGYTF.

The chain has TRBV30 and TRBJ1-6, with 8 bases identical to TRBD1. V lost 3 bases to trimming and J lost 6 bases; unmatched junction nucleotides: 4. The germline V gene encodes CDR1 GTSNPN and CDR2 SVGIG (reference sequence). The CDR3 loop spans 14 amino acids. The CDR3 region is CAWRTGVSNSPLHF. CDR3 sequence (DNA): TGTGCCTGGAGGACAGGGGTTAGTAATTCACCCCTCCACTTT.

This clone was observed a handful of times. The chain couples TRBV9 to TRBJ1-6, with D perhaps TRBD1 (5 bases). The CDR3 consists of 12 residues. V dropped 4 bases and J dropped 11 bases, with 10 bases sitting between them. CDR1 is SGDLS and CDR2 is YYNGEE in the germline V gene. The chain's CDR3 is CASSPGGTPLHF. The CDR3 DNA sequence: TGTGCCAGCAGCCCGGGGGGGACACCCCTCCACTTT.

The genes are TRBV2 and TRBJ2-1, with 7 nucleotides matching TRBD1. Trimming took 8 bases from V and 1 from J; bases not matched to a gene: 2. CDR3 length: 13 amino acids. The germline V gene encodes CDR1 SNHLY and CDR2 FYNNEI. CDR3 region: CASGTVSYNEQFF. The CDR3 DNA is TGTGCCAGCGGGACAGTTTCCTACAATGAGCAGTTCTTC.